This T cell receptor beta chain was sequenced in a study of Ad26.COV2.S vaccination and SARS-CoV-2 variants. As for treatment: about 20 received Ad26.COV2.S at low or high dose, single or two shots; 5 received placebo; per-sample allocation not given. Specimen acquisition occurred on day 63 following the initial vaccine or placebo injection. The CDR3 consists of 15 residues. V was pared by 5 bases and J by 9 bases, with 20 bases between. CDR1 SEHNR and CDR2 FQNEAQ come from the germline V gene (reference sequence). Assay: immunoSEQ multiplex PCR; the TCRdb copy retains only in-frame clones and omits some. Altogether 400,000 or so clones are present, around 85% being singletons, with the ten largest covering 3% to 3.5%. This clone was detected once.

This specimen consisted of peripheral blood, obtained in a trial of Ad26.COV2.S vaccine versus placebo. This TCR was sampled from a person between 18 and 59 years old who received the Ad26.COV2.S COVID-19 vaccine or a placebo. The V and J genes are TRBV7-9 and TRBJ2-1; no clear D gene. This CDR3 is CASSPILGPVSEQFF. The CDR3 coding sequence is TGTGCCAGCAGCCCCATCCTCGGCCCCGTAAGTGAGCAGTTCTTC. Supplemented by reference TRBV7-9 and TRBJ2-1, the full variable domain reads DTGVSQNPRHKITKRGQNVTFRCDPISEHNRLYWYRQTLGQGPEFLTYFQNEAQLEKSRLLSDRFSAERPKGSFSTLEIQRTEQGDSAMYLCASSPILGPVSEQFFGPGTRLTVL.